This TCR beta chain stems from a study of blood T cell repertoires in COVID-19. The overall study: From T cells, B-cell-depleted T cells, or PBMCs came the material, which was cDNA or gDNA.

CDR3 length: 15 residues. V shed 3 bases and J shed 6 bases, with 15 bases lying between them. The germline CDR1 and CDR2 sequences are LNHDA and SQIVND (reference sequence). Study processing details: Reference gene primer amplification gave nucleated cell count estimates. Using immunoSEQ multiplex PCR, the repertoire was profiled, and TCRdb retains in-frame clones only, with some absent. V and J calls and clone size are given by that table; D and trimming were obtained from the DNA. The sample shows about 160,000 clones, more than 80% of them seen only once. Specimen: peripheral blood. The sequence was collected from a man in his sixties with acute or convalescent COVID-19. This sequence joins TRBV19 and TRBJ2-4; possible D gene TRBD2, 7 bases. CDR3 amino acids: CASSMRGRERNIQYF. CDR3 sequence (DNA): TGTGCCAGTAGTATGAGGGGGAGGGAGCGAAACATTCAGTACTTC.